Each of the 24 T cell receptor beta chains below was sequenced from the same sample in a study of cytomegalovirus exposure and HLA in healthy donors. The PCR employed 60 Vbeta primers together with 13 Jbeta primers. The assay was immunoSEQ multiplex PCR, and TCRdb's table has in-frame clones only and misses some. The table lists 90,000 to 130,000 clones. Material for sequencing was PBMCs. The receptors come from a man in his forties in good health and CMV-seropositive.

This rearrangement joins TRBV2 to TRBJ2-1; D might be TRBD2 (5 bases). With 7 bases removed from V and 5 bases from J, the gap between germline ends came to 15 bases. CDR1 is SNHLY and CDR2 is FYNNEI in the germline V gene. The CDR3 covers 14 residues. The CDR3, as DNA: TGTGCCAGCAACGGCGGGCGATCAGACAATGAGCAGTTCTTC. Its translation: CASNGGRSDNEQFF. Full variable domain (rest looked up from reference TRBV2 and TRBJ2-1): EPEVTQTPSHQVTQMGQEVILRCVPISNHLYFYWYRQILGQKVEFLVSFYNNEISEKSEIFDDQFSVERPDGSNFTLKIRSTKLEDSAMYFCASNGGRSDNEQFFGPGTRLTVL.

The gene calls are TRBV11-2 and TRBJ2-7, with D perhaps matching TRBD1 (7 bases). Germline V gene data show CDR1 as SGHAT and CDR2 as FQNNGV. There are 14 residues in the CDR3. With 5 bases removed from V and 3 bases from J, the gap between germline ends came to 14 bases. The DNA for the CDR3 is TGTGCCAGCAGCACCTACAGGGGAGGCTACGAGCAGTACTTC. It translates to CASSTYRGGYEQYF.

V and J are TRBV6-5 and TRBJ2-7, with 8 bases aligning to TRBD2. This CDR3 comprises 15 residues. Germline loops: CDR1 MNHEY, CDR2 SVGAGI. The V and J ends lost 6 bases and 5 bases, in that order; junction bases with no gene match: 12. Here the CDR3 reads CASSPGGGMRDEQYF. The CDR3 DNA sequence: TGTGCCAGCAGCCCCGGGGGGGGCATGCGAGACGAGCAGTACTTC.

The rearrangement uses TRBV7-9 and TRBJ2-7, with D possibly TRBD1 on 5 matching bases. The CDR3 has 15 amino acids. Trimming took off 2 bases at V and 5 bases at J, with 16 bases between the two ends. Germline CDR1 SEHNR, CDR2 FQNEAQ (reference sequence). As DNA, the CDR3 is TGTGCCAGCAGCTTAAGCGAGGCAGGGAAACACGAGCAGTACTTC. It specifies CASSLSEAGKHEQYF.

The J gene is TRBJ2-7, the V gene TRBV11-2, with a tentative D call TRBD1 (6 bases). In germline, CDR1 is SGHAT, CDR2 FQNNGV. This CDR3 is built from 14 residues. V was cut by 4 bases and J by 2 bases, with 12 bases left in between. The CDR3 DNA reads TGTGCCAGCAGCTCAGACAGGCAACCCTACGAGCAGTACTTC. Its translation: CASSSDRQPYEQYF. Together with reference TRBV11-2 and TRBJ2-7, the CDR3 gives the full variable domain: EAGVAQSPRYKIIEKRQSVAFWCNPISGHATLYWYQQILGQGPKLLIQFQNNGVVDDSQLPKDRFSAERLKGVDSTLKIQPAKLEDSAVYLCASSSDRQPYEQYFGPGTRLTVT.

This sequence joins TRBV27 and TRBJ1-2; no definite D call. Germline V gene data show CDR1 as MNHEY and CDR2 as SMNVEV (reference sequence). V was trimmed by 6 bases and J by 3 bases, leaving 14 bases between them. The CDR3 is made up of 14 amino acids. CDR3 protein: CASSPAGAYYGYTF. The CDR3 DNA sequence: TGTGCCAGCAGCCCCGCGGGTGCATACTATGGCTACACCTTC.

The V and J genes are TRBV10-3 and TRBJ2-3; 10 nucleotides line up with TRBD2. Trimming took 10 bases from V and 1 from J; bases not matched to a gene: 17. CDR1 is ENHRY and CDR2 is SYGVKD in the germline V gene. The CDR3 runs to 18 residues. The CDR3 is CATLPGTAGTSGTDTQYF. The CDR3 DNA follows: TGTGCCACACTTCCCGGGACAGCCGGGACTAGCGGCACAGATACGCAGTATTTT.

The chain employs TRBV6-1 and TRBJ1-1, with 7 bases fitting TRBD1. Trimming at V came to 8 bases and at J to 7 bases, leaving 16 bases not matched to a gene. The CDR3 is 15 amino acids. Looked up from germline, CDR1 is MNHNS and CDR2 is SASEGT. CDR3 bases: TGTGCCAGCGTTTTTTCGAACAGGGGTGTGGGTGAAGCTTTCTTT. It is translated as CASVFSNRGVGEAFF.

This rearrangement joins TRBV28 to TRBJ2-3, with 11 positions matching TRBD1. Germline values: CDR1 MDHEN, CDR2 SYDVKM. The junction had 8 bases not matched to a gene; V was cut back by 3 bases and J by 3 bases. The CDR3 is made up of 17 amino acids. The CDR3 here is CASSLDRTGGETDTQYF. The DNA for the CDR3 is TGTGCCAGCAGTTTGGACCGGACAGGGGGCGAGACAGATACGCAGTATTTT.

The chain's CDR3 is CASSSGYEQYF. DNA of the CDR3: TGTGCCAGCAGCTCGGGTTACGAGCAGTACTTC. V usage is TRBV5-6 and J usage is TRBJ2-7; D uncertain. The CDR3 extends over 11 amino acids. Germline V CDR1 and CDR2: SGHDT, YYEEEE. The V and J ends lost 3 bases and 4 bases respectively, with 5 bases between them. The full variable domain, its missing parts supplied by reference TRBV5-6 and TRBJ2-7, is DAGVTQSPTHLIKTRGQQVTLRCSPKSGHDTVSWYQQALGQGPQFIFQYYEEEERQRGNFPDRFSGHQFPNYSSELNVNALLLGDSALYLCASSSGYEQYFGPGTRLTVT.

The chain employs TRBV10-1 and TRBJ2-1; 8 bases are a match to TRBD1. This CDR3 is 13 amino acids long. The V gene end was trimmed by 10 bases and the J gene end by 2 bases; junction bases not matched to a gene: 4. Germline V gene data show CDR1 as WNHNN and CDR2 as SYGVQD (reference sequence). The CDR3 DNA follows: TGCGCCACCGGACAGGGCACCTACAATGAGCAGTTCTTC. This translates into CATGQGTYNEQFF.

The DNA of the CDR3 is TGTGCCAGCAGACCCGGGCGGGGGAATCAGCCCCAGCATTTT. Its protein product is CASRPGRGNQPQHF. V is TRBV2 and J is TRBJ1-5, with a weak D call TRBD1 (5 bases). Trimming removed 6 bases from V and 4 bases from J, with 13 bases in between. CDR3 length equals 14 residues. CDR1 is SNHLY, CDR2 FYNNEI, per germline.

The chain links TRBV28 to TRBJ1-4; 10 bases match TRBD1. V shed 5 bases and J 7 bases; nucleotides not matched to a gene: 16. The CDR3 has 18 residues. Germline CDR1 reads MDHEN; CDR2 reads SYDVKM. CDR3 region: CASSPQFFGQGGREKLFF. The CDR3 DNA reads TGTGCCAGCAGTCCTCAATTCTTTGGACAGGGGGGGCGTGAAAAACTGTTTTTT.

This rearrangement joins TRBV9 to TRBJ2-1; 13 positions match TRBD2. Germline V gene lookup returns CDR1 SGDLS and CDR2 YYNGEE. The CDR3 has 16 amino acids. The J segment lost 9 bases and the V segment lost 2 bases, leaving 8 bases of the junction unmatched. The CDR3 region has the DNA TGTGCCAGCAGCGTCCGACTAGCGGGAGGCCGGGGTGAGCAGTTCTTC. It translates to CASSVRLAGGRGEQFF.

The chain couples TRBV7-2 to TRBJ1-5; 7 nucleotides match TRBD1. J was trimmed by 9 bases and V by 2 bases; bases with no gene match: 10. CDR1 and CDR2 from the germline V gene are SGHTA and FQGNSA. The CDR3 totals 15 residues. The CDR3: CASSLTGQSSAPQHF. Written as DNA, the CDR3 is TGTGCCAGCAGCTTAACGGGACAGAGTTCGGCGCCCCAGCATTTT.

This chain connects TRBV14 to TRBJ1-6, with D perhaps TRBD1 (6 bases). V was clipped by 3 bases and J by 6 bases, with 9 bases between them. The V gene's germline CDR1 is SGHDN and CDR2 FVKESK. The CDR3 has 14 residues. Here the CDR3 reads CASSHPGVNSPLHF. Here the CDR3 DNA reads TGTGCCAGCAGCCACCCAGGGGTTAATTCACCCCTCCACTTT.

The CDR3 here is CASSRDREDTQYF. CDR3 DNA sequence: TGTGCCAGCAGCCGGGACAGGGAAGATACGCAGTATTTT. The chain is built from TRBV2 and TRBJ2-3, with 9 bases matching TRBD1. Per the germline V gene, CDR1 is SNHLY and CDR2 is FYNNEI. V dropped 6 bases and J dropped 5; count of bases not matched to a gene: 3. There are 13 residues in the CDR3. The full variable domain, in which reference TRBV2 and TRBJ2-3 provide the parts outside the CDR3, is EPEVTQTPSHQVTQMGQEVILRCVPISNHLYFYWYRQILGQKVEFLVSFYNNEISEKSEIFDDQFSVERPDGSNFTLKIRSTKLEDSAMYFCASSRDREDTQYFGPGTRLTVL.

The chain combines TRBV4-2 with TRBJ2-1; 12 bases are shared with TRBD2. Per the germline V gene, CDR1 is LGHNA and CDR2 is YNFKEQ. The CDR3 is 16 amino acids. The trim removed 3 bases at V and 4 bases at J, leaving 4 bases unmatched. CDR3 loop: CASSQTSGSAYNEQFF. The CDR3 DNA is TGTGCCAGCAGCCAGACTAGCGGGAGTGCGTACAATGAGCAGTTCTTC.

The chain couples TRBV28 to TRBJ1-5; D gene uncertain. V lost 3 bases to trimming and J lost 5 bases, with 17 bases between them. The CDR3 is 16 residues long. Per germline, CDR1 MDHEN and CDR2 SYDVKM. CDR3 sequence: CASSLPPGRGHQPQHF. The CDR3 bases are TGTGCCAGCAGTTTGCCCCCGGGGAGAGGTCATCAGCCCCAGCATTTT.

As for this clone: The junction departs from germline at one end; a sequencing error may be responsible. The chain employs TRBV27 and TRBJ2-2, with D possibly matching TRBD1 (6 bases). The germline V gene has CDR1 MNHEY and CDR2 SMNVEV (reference sequence). The CDR3 sequence is 15 residues long. CDR3 loop: CASSQYGTGTEELFF. DNA of the CDR3: TGTGCCAGCAGTCAATACGGTACAGGGACCGAGGAGCTGTTTTTT.

J is TRBJ2-3 and V is TRBV29-1, with 7 bases fitting TRBD1. CDR3 length: 14 residues. Germline V CDR1 and CDR2: SQVTM, ANQGSEA. J was trimmed by 4 bases and V by 7 bases; bases with no gene match: 11. CDR3 DNA: TGCAGCGCGACCCGGGACAGCAAGGCAGATACGCAGTATTTT. The encoded protein is CSATRDSKADTQYF.

This chain joins TRBV4-1 and TRBJ2-5, with TRBD2 as a possible D gene (6 bases). Per the germline V gene, CDR1 is MGHRA and CDR2 is YSYEKL. Trimming pared 4 bases from V and 2 bases from J, leaving 11 bases between. The CDR3 contains 14 residues. In nucleotides, the CDR3 is TGCGCCAGCAGCCCAATGGGGGGACAAGAGACCCAGTACTTC. Amino acids: CASSPMGGQETQYF.

V usage is TRBV9 and J usage is TRBJ2-1; D call uncertain. The germline gives CDR1 SGDLS, CDR2 YYNGEE. This CDR3 contains 15 residues. V lost 0 bases and J lost 0, with 7 bases in between. The CDR3 bases are TGTGCCAGCAGCGTAGGGCCCGTCTCCTACAATGAGCAGTTCTTC. This gives the protein CASSVGPVSYNEQFF. The full variable domain, with the rest looked up from reference TRBV9 and TRBJ2-1, is DSGVTQTPKHLITATGQRVTLRCSPRSGDLSVYWYQQSLDQGLQFLIQYYNGEERAKGNILERFSAQQFPDLHSELNLSSLELGDSALYFCASSVGPVSYNEQFFGPGTRLTVL.

V usage is TRBV5-1 and J usage is TRBJ2-1, with D possibly being TRBD2 (6 bases). Trimming left V 3 bases short and J 8 bases short, with 18 bases between. This CDR3 region has 15 residues. Germline CDR1 SGHRS, CDR2 YFSETQ. The chain's CDR3 is CASSSTGTPSDEQFF. The CDR3 coding sequence is TGCGCCAGCAGCTCCACCGGGACTCCCAGCGATGAGCAGTTCTTC.